These 30 T cell receptor beta chains were sequenced from one sample in a study of OX40 agonist ivuxolimab in advanced cancers. The repertoire was sequenced with immunoSEQ multiplex PCR; TCRdb's copy has only in-frame clones and lacks some. The repertoire has about 73,000 clones, approximately 89% of them found once; the top ten carry 0.6% to 0.8%. This specimen was CD4+ or CD8+ T cells sorted from blood, taken in a trial of the OX40 agonist ivuxolimab. The receptors come from an adult with an advanced solid tumor such as melanoma, head and neck, liver or kidney cancer.

This chain uses TRBV7-9 with TRBJ2-3, with 7 positions matching TRBD2. Germline loops: CDR1 SEHNR, CDR2 FQNEAQ (reference sequence). The J segment lost 12 bases and the V segment lost 5 bases, leaving 11 bases of the junction unmatched. This CDR3 has 13 amino acids. The CDR3 DNA sequence: TGTGCCAGCAGCCAGCGGGGAGGCCCCCGCCAGTATTTT. This codes for CASSQRGGPRQYF.

The CDR3 reads CASSGGGPAYNEQFF. CDR3 nucleotides: TGTGCCAGCAGCGGCGGGGGGCCCGCCTACAATGAGCAGTTCTTC. V is TRBV5-4 and J is TRBJ2-1; the match to TRBD2 covers 8 bases. CDR3 length: 15 amino acids. Germline-derived CDR1 and CDR2 are SGHNT and YYREEE (reference sequence). V was pared by 4 bases and J by 2 bases, with 5 bases of the junction left unmatched.

The V and J genes are TRBV10-1 and TRBJ2-2, with a tentative D call TRBD2 (6 bases). V dropped 9 bases and J dropped 4 bases, with 12 bases sitting between them. CDR3 size: 13 residues. Per the germline V gene, CDR1 is WNHNN and CDR2 is SYGVQD (reference sequence). CDR3 loop: CASAGFGTGELFF. The CDR3 DNA follows: TGCGCCAGTGCGGGGTTCGGCACCGGGGAGCTGTTTTTT.

This clone was picked up a small number of times. V gene TRBV6-5 combines with J gene TRBJ1-5, with 9 bases aligning to TRBD1. V gave up 4 bases and J gave up 6 bases; unmatched junction bases: 1. CDR3 length: 13 residues. Looked up from germline, CDR1 is MNHEY and CDR2 is SVGAGI. The CDR3, as DNA: TGTGCCAGCAGTTGGGACAGGGTTCAGCCCCAGCATTTT. Its translation is CASSWDRVQPQHF.

CDR3 in amino acids: CASKSSGLNTEAFF. CDR3 coding DNA: TGTGCCAGCAAGAGTTCGGGTTTGAACACTGAAGCTTTCTTT. V gene TRBV7-8 combines with J gene TRBJ1-1; D is uncertain. The germline V gene encodes CDR1 SGHVS and CDR2 FQNEAQ. The CDR3 has 14 residues. V lost 7 bases, J lost 0 bases, and 12 bases lay in between.

This chain uses TRBV30 with TRBJ1-4; 11 bases agree with TRBD1. Germline values: CDR1 GTSNPN, CDR2 SVGIG (reference sequence). V dropped 2 bases and J dropped 8; count of bases not matched to a gene: 16. CDR3 length: 18 residues. The CDR3 sequence is CAWSPGQGAFVGVEKLFF. CDR3 nucleotides: TGTGCCTGGAGTCCCGGACAGGGGGCTTTCGTTGGAGTGGAAAAACTGTTTTTT.

The genes are TRBV14 and TRBJ1-1; TRBD1 agrees at 8 bases. Germline V gene sequence: CDR1 SGHDN, CDR2 FVKESK. V gave up 0 bases and J gave up 4 bases; unmatched junction bases: 4. The CDR3 contains 15 residues. The CDR3 nucleotides read TGTGCCAGCAGCCAAGAAACAGGGGGGATCACTGAAGCTTTCTTT. Residues: CASSQETGGITEAFF.

V gene TRBV5-1 combines with J gene TRBJ1-1; a weak D match, TRBD1 (5 bases). Trimming left V 5 bases short and J 3 bases short, with 14 bases between. The CDR3 spans 14 residues. Germline assignment: CDR1 SGHRS and CDR2 YFSETQ. CDR3 DNA: TGCGCCAGCAGTTACCAGGGAGGGTACACTGAAGCTTTCTTT. Translating it yields CASSYQGGYTEAFF. Complete variable domain (other parts from reference TRBV5-1 and TRBJ1-1): KAGVTQTPRYLIKTRGQQVTLSCSPISGHRSVSWYQQTPGQGLQFLFEYFSETQRNKGNFPGRFSGRQFSNSRSEMNVSTLELGDSALYLCASSYQGGYTEAFFGQGTRLTVV.

The rearrangement uses TRBV5-6 and TRBJ2-6, with D possibly being TRBD1 or TRBD2 (5 bases each). Germline values: CDR1 SGHDT, CDR2 YYEEEE. The V end was cut by 0 bases, the J end by 4 bases, with 8 bases between. This CDR3 spans 15 amino acids. The CDR3 is CASSLAGTGANVLTF. DNA of the CDR3: TGTGCCAGCAGCTTGGCAGGGACCGGGGCCAACGTCCTGACTTTC. Full variable domain (remainder filled in from reference TRBV5-6 and TRBJ2-6): DAGVTQSPTHLIKTRGQQVTLRCSPKSGHDTVSWYQQALGQGPQFIFQYYEEEERQRGNFPDRFSGHQFPNYSSELNVNALLLGDSALYLCASSLAGTGANVLTFGAGSRLTVL.

The V gene is TRBV18, the J gene TRBJ2-7; possibly TRBD1 or TRBD2 for D (6 bases each). Germline assignment: CDR1 KGHSH and CDR2 LQKENI. V was clipped by 1 base and J by 4 bases, with 17 bases between them. The CDR3 spans 16 residues. The CDR3 DNA sequence: TGTGCCAGCTCACCACTCGGGGGCAACCTCCCTTACGAGCAGTACTTC. Residues: CASSPLGGNLPYEQYF. The full variable domain, its missing parts supplied by reference TRBV18 and TRBJ2-7, is NAGVMQNPRHLVRRRGQEARLRCSPMKGHSHVYWYRQLPEEGLKFMVYLQKENIIDESGMPKERFSAEFPKEGPSILRIQQVVRGDSAAYFCASSPLGGNLPYEQYFGPGTRLTVT.

V is TRBV5-1 and J is TRBJ2-1; possibly TRBD1 or TRBD2 for D (5 bases each). Per germline, CDR1 SGHRS and CDR2 YFSETQ. V was clipped by 3 bases and J by 4 bases, with 29 bases between them. The CDR3 has 20 amino acids. This CDR3 reads CASSSSIPGLGATDYNEQFF. The CDR3 DNA reads TGCGCCAGCAGCTCCTCTATCCCCGGCCTCGGGGCTACCGATTACAATGAGCAGTTCTTC.

The chain recombines TRBV7-2 with TRBJ2-7, with D tentatively TRBD1 or TRBD2 (6 bases each). V lost 1 base and J 0 bases, leaving 13 bases between the germline ends. Looked up from germline, CDR1 is SGHTA and CDR2 is FQGNSA. CDR3 length: 16 amino acids. CDR3 amino acids: CASSLDTGGSSYEQYF. The CDR3 DNA follows: TGTGCCAGCAGCTTAGATACCGGGGGCTCCTCCTACGAGCAGTACTTC.

The chain carries TRBV29-1 and TRBJ2-3, with 9 nucleotides matching TRBD2. V shed 4 bases and J 1 base; nucleotides not matched to a gene: 6. This CDR3 region has 15 residues. Germline CDR1 is SQVTM and CDR2 is ANQGSEA. The CDR3 DNA is TGCAGCGTTGCCGGGACTAGCACGGGCACAGATACGCAGTATTTT. It translates to CSVAGTSTGTDTQYF.

The chain combines TRBV4-3 with TRBJ2-5, with D possibly matching TRBD2 (5 bases). The V gene's germline CDR1 is LGHNA and CDR2 YSLEER. The CDR3 covers 15 residues. Trimming stripped 0 bases from V and 3 bases from J, with 11 bases between. DNA of the CDR3: TGCGCCAGCAGCCAAGACGCCGTGGGAGAAGAGACCCAGTACTTC. The encoded protein is CASSQDAVGEETQYF.

The chain recombines TRBV5-6 with TRBJ1-1; TRBD1 matches 9 bases. Germline CDR1 SGHDT, CDR2 YYEEEE. The CDR3 consists of 14 residues. J was trimmed by 2 bases and V by 10 bases; bases with no gene match: 9. The DNA for the CDR3 is TGTGCCTATTCGGGACAGGGATATAACACTGAAGCTTTCTTT. Protein: CAYSGQGYNTEAFF.

The V gene is TRBV6-4, the J gene TRBJ2-1; the match to TRBD2 covers 12 bases. Germline assignment: CDR1 MRHNA and CDR2 SNTAGT. The CDR3 is 19 amino acids. Trimming cost V 0 bases and J 0 bases; bases outside gene matches: 6. CDR3 bases: TGTGCCAGCAGTGACTCGTTGGGGACTAGCGGGTCCTCCTACAATGAGCAGTTCTTC. This codes for CASSDSLGTSGSSYNEQFF.

The CDR3 reads CASSPLTGGVSNTEAFF. CDR3 bases: TGTGCCAGCTCACCCCTGACAGGGGGCGTTTCGAACACTGAAGCTTTCTTT. V usage is TRBV18 and J usage is TRBJ1-1; 10 bases map to TRBD1. The CDR3 is made up of 17 amino acids. The V gene's germline CDR1 is KGHSH and CDR2 LQKENI. V lost 3 bases, J lost 1 base, and 8 bases stayed unmatched.

The chain carries TRBV28 and TRBJ1-1; D unresolved. The CDR3 contains 13 residues. The ends were cut back, 5 bases at V and 1 base at J, with 8 bases in the middle. The germline gives CDR1 MDHEN, CDR2 SYDVKM. As DNA, the CDR3 is TGTGCCAGCAGTATTACGGGGAACACTGAAGCTTTCTTT. Amino acid sequence: CASSITGNTEAFF.

V is TRBV2 and J is TRBJ2-2; 9 nucleotides match TRBD2. There are 16 residues in the CDR3. Trimming took 1 base from V and 5 from J; bases not matched to a gene: 5. Per germline, CDR1 SNHLY and CDR2 FYNNEI. As DNA, the CDR3 is TGTGCCAGCAGTGAAGTGGTAGCGGGAGTTACCGGGGAGCTGTTTTTT. This translates into CASSEVVAGVTGELFF.

V and J are TRBV2 and TRBJ1-2; D gene ambiguous. The germline gives CDR1 SNHLY, CDR2 FYNNEI. Between the trimmed V and J ends, which lost 5 bases and 8 bases, there was a span of 12 bases. CDR3 length equals 12 residues. For the CDR3, the DNA is TGTGCCAGCAGTAAATCTGTTGCCGGCTACACCTTC. It specifies CASSKSVAGYTF.

This clone was counted between two and nine times. This chain connects TRBV6-1 to TRBJ2-7, with D tentatively TRBD1 (5 bases). In germline, CDR1 is MNHNS, CDR2 SASEGT. Trimming cost V 10 bases and J 2 bases, with 15 bases left between them. This CDR3 has 13 residues. The CDR3 coding sequence is TGTGCCACCACCGAGAGACAGACCTACGAGCAGTACTTC. Translating it yields CATTERQTYEQYF.

CDR3 amino acids: CAWSSAGGNQPQHF. In DNA, the CDR3 is TGTGCCTGGAGCTCCGCCGGAGGCAATCAGCCCCAGCATTTT. The gene calls are TRBV30 and TRBJ1-5; no firm D call. CDR1 and CDR2 from the germline V gene are GTSNPN and SVGIG (reference sequence). The CDR3 has 14 amino acids. Trimming stripped 3 bases from V and 2 bases from J, with 11 bases between.

The CDR3 DNA reads TGTGCCAGTAGTATACCGACTGGCGCGAGCACAGATACGCAGTATTTT. Translating it yields CASSIPTGASTDTQYF. The rearrangement links TRBV19 to TRBJ2-3; D is unresolved. Germline lookup yields CDR1 LNHDA and CDR2 SQIVND (reference sequence). The CDR3 totals 16 residues. V lost 2 bases, J lost 0 bases, and 12 bases lay in between.

The rearrangement joins TRBV6-4 to TRBJ1-1, with D uncertain. From germline, CDR1 is MRHNA and CDR2 SNTAGT. The CDR3 has 13 residues. Trimming cost V 4 bases and J 5 bases, with 11 bases left between them. CDR3 residues: CASSAIGGTEAFF. The CDR3 DNA follows: TGTGCCAGCAGTGCCATCGGCGGGACTGAAGCTTTCTTT.

This clone was counted once. The CDR3 DNA reads as TGTGCCAGCAGCCAGGGGGGAGGTCAGCCCCAGCATTTT. It translates to CASSQGGGQPQHF. The chain carries TRBV7-2 and TRBJ1-5; 7 bases agree with TRBD1. The CDR3 is 13 amino acids. The germline V gene has CDR1 SGHTA and CDR2 FQGNSA. V gave up 5 bases and J gave up 6 bases; unmatched junction bases: 4. Complete variable domain (other parts from reference TRBV7-2 and TRBJ1-5): GAGVSQSPSNKVTEKGKDVELRCDPISGHTALYWYRQSLGQGLEFLIYFQGNSAPDKSGLPSDRFSAERTGGSVSTLTIQRTQQEDSAVYLCASSQGGGQPQHFGDGTRLSIL.

Points on this clone: The identical CDR3 is also encoded by other nucleotide sequences in the sample. This chain connects TRBV6-6 to TRBJ1-5; D unresolved. Per germline, CDR1 MNHNY and CDR2 SVGAGI (reference sequence). This CDR3 is 12 amino acids long. With 2 bases removed from V and 9 bases from J, the gap between germline ends came to 8 bases. The CDR3 DNA reads TGTGCCAGCAGTTACCTTGGTGGGCCCCAGCATTTT. Its translation is CASSYLGGPQHF.

The gene calls are TRBV10-3 and TRBJ1-2, with 7 bases aligning to TRBD1. V was clipped by 6 bases and J by 7 bases; unmatched bases: 5. This CDR3 spans 12 amino acids. CDR1 and CDR2 (germline): ENHRY, SYGVKD. The CDR3 here is CAISQGDGGYTF. In nucleotides, the CDR3 is TGTGCCATCAGCCAGGGGGACGGTGGCTACACCTTC.

The chain joins TRBV11-3 to TRBJ2-1; no clear D gene. Between the trimmed V and J ends, which lost 3 bases and 5 bases, there was a span of 5 bases. The CDR3 sequence is 12 residues long. Germline CDR1 and CDR2: SGHNT and YENEEA. The CDR3 DNA sequence: TGTGCCAGCAGCTTTGACAACAATGAGCAGTTCTTC. This encodes CASSFDNNEQFF.

This clone was seen only once. This chain connects TRBV4-1 to TRBJ1-4, with D possibly being TRBD1 (5 bases). Trimming removed 1 base at V and 3 bases at J, with 12 bases between. The CDR3 has 16 amino acids. Germline V gene lookup returns CDR1 MGHRA and CDR2 YSYEKL. CDR3 region: CASSQGWGNANEKLFF. As DNA, the CDR3 is TGCGCCAGCAGCCAAGGTTGGGGGAACGCTAATGAAAAACTGTTTTTT.

V and J are TRBV5-4 and TRBJ2-4; TRBD1 aligns across 7 bases. The CDR3 consists of 15 residues. The ends lost 1 base at V and 8 bases at J; junction bases unmatched: 9. Germline V gene data show CDR1 as SGHNT and CDR2 as YYREEE (reference sequence). The CDR3 DNA sequence: TGTGCCAGCAGCTTGCGCCGACAGGGTCCAGACATTCAGTACTTC. Its translation is CASSLRRQGPDIQYF.